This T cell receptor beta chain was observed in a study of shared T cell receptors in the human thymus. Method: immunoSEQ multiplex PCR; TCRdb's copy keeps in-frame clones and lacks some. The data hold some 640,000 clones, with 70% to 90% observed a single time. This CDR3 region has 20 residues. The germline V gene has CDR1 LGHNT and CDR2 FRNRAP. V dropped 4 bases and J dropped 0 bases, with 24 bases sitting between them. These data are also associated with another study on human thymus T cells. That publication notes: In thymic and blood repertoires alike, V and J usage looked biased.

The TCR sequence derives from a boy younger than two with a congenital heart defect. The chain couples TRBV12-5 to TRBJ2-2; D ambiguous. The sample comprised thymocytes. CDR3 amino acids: CASGSSLITDNTANTGELFF. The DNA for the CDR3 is TGTGCTAGTGGTTCGTCCCTGATCACAGACAACACGGCGAACACCGGGGAGCTGTTTTTT.